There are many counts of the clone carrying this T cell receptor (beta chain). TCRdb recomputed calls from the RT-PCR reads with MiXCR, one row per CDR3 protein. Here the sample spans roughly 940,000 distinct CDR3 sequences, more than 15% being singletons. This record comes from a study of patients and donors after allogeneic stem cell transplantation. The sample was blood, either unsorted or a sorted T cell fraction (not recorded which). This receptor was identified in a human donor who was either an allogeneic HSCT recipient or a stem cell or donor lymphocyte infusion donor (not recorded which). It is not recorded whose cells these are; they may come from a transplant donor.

The CDR3 sequence: CSARVGGSYEQYF. Written as DNA, the CDR3 is TGCAGTGCTAGAGTCGGCGGCTCCTACGAGCAGTACTTC. The J gene is TRBJ2-7, the V gene TRBV20-1; D is undetermined. The CDR3 covers 13 residues. Looked up from germline, CDR1 is DFQATT and CDR2 is SNEGSKA (reference sequence). Trimming stripped 1 base from V and 0 bases from J, with 7 bases between.